This is a list of T cell receptor beta chains from one sample in a study of blood T cells in healthy people across ages. One entry per CDR3 protein, called by TCRdb with MiXCR from the 5' RACE reads. The sample records under 2,000,000 distinct CDR3 sequences, around 48% being singletons. What was sequenced was blood. These receptors were obtained from a woman aged 40 to 50 in good health. The CDR3 runs from the conserved cysteine through the conserved F or W. The D gene is left open where the match is weak. Only some rows state a clone size, as once, few, many or a class for expanded clones.

CDR3,DNA,size,V,D,J
CASSSLGSYNSPLHF,TGTGCCAGCAGTTCCCTGGGGTCCTATAATTCACCCCTCCACTTT,NA,TRBV12-3/TRBV12-4,NA,TRBJ1-6
CASNFKGISGANVLTF,TGTGCCAGCAACTTTAAAGGGATATCTGGGGCCAACGTCCTGACTTTC,once,TRBV7-2,NA,TRBJ2-6
CASSPTVSYNEQYF,TGTGCCAGCAGTCCGACAGTCTCCTACAATGAGCAGTACTTC,NA,TRBV27,NA,TRBJ2-7
CASSDALAGVEQYF,TGCGCCAGCAGTGATGCACTAGCGGGGGTCGAGCAGTACTTC,few,TRBV10-2,TRBD2,TRBJ2-7
CASSSPRGSTDTQYF,TGTGCCAGCAGTTCCCCGCGGGGTAGCACAGATACGCAGTATTTT,NA,TRBV28,NA,TRBJ2-3
CASSPEARRIYGYTF,TGCGCCAGCAGCCCCGAAGCCAGACGGATCTATGGCTACACCTTC,NA,TRBV5-1,NA,TRBJ1-2
CSARDMGTLGNEQFF,TGCAGTGCTAGAGATATGGGGACCCTGGGCAATGAGCAGTTCTTC,NA,TRBV20-1,NA,TRBJ2-1
CASSQVGRTSGAETQYF,TGCGCCAGCAGCCAAGTCGGGCGGACTAGCGGGGCGGAGACCCAGTACTTC,NA,TRBV4-1,TRBD2,TRBJ2-5
CASRLRGFQETQYF,TGTGCCAGCAGGCTTAGAGGTTTCCAAGAGACCCAGTACTTC,few,TRBV28,NA,TRBJ2-5
CSVREGADYGYTF,TGCAGCGTTAGGGAGGGGGCCGACTATGGCTACACCTTC,NA,TRBV29-1,TRBD1,TRBJ1-2
CASSGFGGGGYGYTF,TGTGCCAGCAGTGGATTCGGGGGTGGCGGCTATGGCTACACCTTC,NA,TRBV27,NA,TRBJ1-2
CASRLYPGSTDTQYF,TGCGCCAGCAGACTTTACCCAGGATCCACAGATACGCAGTATTTT,NA,TRBV5-1,NA,TRBJ2-3
CASSLRQHYGYTF,TGTGCCAGCAGCCTAAGACAGCACTATGGCTACACCTTC,NA,TRBV12-3/TRBV12-4,NA,TRBJ1-2
CASSSPETLSTDTQYF,TGTGCCAGCAGCTCTCCGGAGACCCTAAGCACAGATACGCAGTATTTT,NA,TRBV7-2,NA,TRBJ2-3
CASSPASQGSYNEQFF,TGTGCCAGCAGCCCTGCCTCACAGGGTTCCTACAATGAGCAGTTCTTC,NA,TRBV6-5,NA,TRBJ2-1
CASRLTGPYGYTF,TGTGCCAGCAGACTTACAGGTCCATATGGCTACACCTTC,NA,TRBV6-5,NA,TRBJ1-2
CASSGYGPNEKLFF,TGTGCCAGCTCAGGATACGGGCCTAATGAAAAACTGTTTTTT,NA,TRBV18,NA,TRBJ1-4
CASNQRLAGGLTDTQYF,TGTGCCAGCAACCAAAGACTAGCGGGGGGACTTACAGATACGCAGTATTTT,NA,TRBV7-2,TRBD2,TRBJ2-3